This T cell receptor beta chain was sequenced for a study of T cells in women clearing cervical HPV infection. Concerning this clone itself: Read coverage stops 3 residues before the CDR3 terminus; the germline J gene supplies the remainder.

The method was immunoSEQ multiplex PCR; TCRdb's version includes in-frame clones alone and lacks a portion of them. There are tens of thousands of clones in the sample, with about 2.8% held by the top ten. Germline values: CDR1 SEHNR, CDR2 FQNEAQ (reference sequence). This CDR3 contains 15 residues. The ends were cut back, 1 base at V and 5 bases at J, with 12 bases in the middle. Source material: blood buffy coat. This chain joins TRBV7-9 and TRBJ2-1; D unclear. The TCR was taken from a woman aged 18-70 years with a cervical HPV16 infection that either progressed to CIN3+ or cleared (not recorded which). CDR3 bases read: TGTGCCAGCAGCTTAGGGGCTGGGCAGGACAATGAG. Protein: CASSLGAGQDNE. The whole CDR3 sequence reads CASSLGAGQDNEQFF.